These 20 T cell receptor beta chains share one sample of origin, sequenced in a study of T cell clonality in common variable immunodeficiency. Clones were sequenced by immunoSEQ multiplex PCR, and TCRdb holds only the in-frame ones, with some missing. This sample has over 30,000 clones, each found more than once. Material for sequencing was peripheral blood mononuclear cells. Source of these receptors: a person aged 18 to 75 in good health.

This clone occurred a few times. With the read ending 3 residues before the CDR3 end, the germline J gene is used to fill in that end. The chain uses TRBV29-1 and TRBJ2-3; perhaps TRBD1 as D (6 bases). The CDR3 totals 12 residues. The germline V and J ends were trimmed by 6 bases and 3 bases, with 10 bases remaining between them. Germline loops: CDR1 SQVTM, CDR2 ANQGSEA. CDR3 bases read: TGCAGCGTCAGCGACAGGACAGATACG. Translating gives CSVSDRTDT. The entire CDR3 protein reads CSVSDRTDTQYF.

This clone has ten or more counts. The read halts 3 residues ahead of the CDR3 end, with the missing end drawn from the germline J gene. The chain uses TRBV28 and TRBJ2-3, with 7 bases identical to TRBD2. J was trimmed by 0 bases and V by 4 bases; bases with no gene match: 13. CDR1 and CDR2 (germline): MDHEN, SYDVKM. The CDR3 has 18 amino acids. The sequenced CDR3 bases are TGTGCCAGCAGTTGGGCTCGGGGGGTAGCGAAGAGCACAGATACG. Amino acids: CASSWARGVAKSTDT. The complete CDR3 sequence is CASSWARGVAKSTDTQYF.

This clone was counted a few times. The read ends 3 residues before the CDR3 terminus; that terminus is restored from the germline J gene. This chain links TRBV19 with TRBJ2-7, with TRBD2 matching 11 bases. Germline V CDR1 and CDR2: LNHDA, SQIVND (reference sequence). The length of the CDR3 is 16 residues. Unmatched junction bases numbered 6, after V lost 3 bases and J lost 2 bases. This chain's CDR3 is CASSIETSGRTYEQYF. The CDR3 bases that were read are TGTGCCAGTAGTATTGAAACTAGCGGGAGAACCTACGAG.

This clone was seen repeatedly, ten times or more. The read ends 3 residues shy of where the CDR3 ends; the end is completed using the germline J gene. The chain couples TRBV5-6 to TRBJ2-3; D gene ambiguous. Germline assignment: CDR1 SGHDT and CDR2 YYEEEE. CDR3 length: 14 residues. V was cut by 0 bases and J by 1 base, with 6 bases left in between. CDR3 region: CASSLVTRTDTQYF. The part of the CDR3 DNA that was read is TGTGCCAGCAGCTTGGTAACTCGCACAGATACG.

This clone was picked up many times. The CDR3 end lies 3 residues beyond the end of the read and is filled in from the germline J gene. This chain uses TRBV18 with TRBJ1-3; 8 bases map to TRBD1. Germline CDR1 reads KGHSH; CDR2 reads LQKENI. This CDR3 region has 15 residues. The V gene end was trimmed by 6 bases and the J gene end by 0 bases; junction bases not matched to a gene: 4. The CDR3 loop reads CASSSGQVSGNTIYF. Partial CDR3 DNA: TGTGCCAGCTCCTCGGGACAGGTCTCTGGAAACACC.

This clone was observed at least ten times. The read comes to an end 3 residues before the CDR3 does, leaving the germline J gene to fill in the end. The J gene is TRBJ1-1, the V gene TRBV7-9, with D unresolved. There are 14 residues in the CDR3. The germline V gene encodes CDR1 SEHNR and CDR2 FQNEAQ (reference sequence). The V end was cut by 2 bases, the J end by 0 bases, with 7 bases between. This chain's CDR3 is CASSLMAVNTEAFF. The CDR3 bases that were read are TGTGCCAGCAGCTTAATGGCCGTGAACACTGAA.

This clone was detected ten times or more. The sequence runs out 3 residues before the end of the CDR3; the remainder is reconstructed from the germline J gene. The V and J genes are TRBV2 and TRBJ1-2; possible D gene TRBD1, 5 bases. Trimming shortened V by 4 bases and J by 7 bases, and 22 bases separated the two germline ends. This CDR3 has 16 residues. The germline gives CDR1 SNHLY, CDR2 FYNNEI. Here the CDR3 reads CASSGGSSGSGSGYTF. The part of the CDR3 DNA that was read is TGTGCCAGCAGTGGGGGGTCCTCCGGCAGCGGGAGTGGC.

This clone was counted at least ten times. The CDR3 bases that were read are TGTGCCAGCAGCTTAGTTACGGGGTTCGCAGATACG. As protein: CASSLVTGFADT. The CDR3 in full is CASSLVTGFADTQYF. V is TRBV7-2 and J is TRBJ2-3, with a possible D match to TRBD2 (5 bases). The missing CDR3 end, 3 residues past where the read stops, is filled in from the germline J gene. The CDR3 is 15 residues long. From germline, CDR1 is SGHTA and CDR2 FQGNSA. V shed 1 base and J shed 4 bases, with 12 bases lying between them.

This clone was detected ten times or more. The sequenced fragment ends 3 residues before the CDR3 boundary, so the rest is inferred from the germline J gene. The rearrangement uses TRBV5-1 and TRBJ2-7, with D possibly TRBD2 on 6 matching bases. Germline CDR1 SGHRS, CDR2 YFSETQ. V lost 2 bases and J 2 bases, leaving 8 bases between the germline ends. The CDR3 totals 13 residues. The CDR3 protein is CASSFWGAYEQYF. The part of the CDR3 DNA that was read is TGCGCCAGCAGCTTCTGGGGGGCCTACGAG. Looking up the rest from reference TRBV5-1 and TRBJ2-7 gives the full variable domain: KAGVTQTPRYLIKTRGQQVTLSCSPISGHRSVSWYQQTPGQGLQFLFEYFSETQRNKGNFPGRFSGRQFSNSRSEMNVSTLELGDSALYLCASSFWGAYEQYFGPGTRLTVT.

This clone was detected a few times. The CDR3 end is not reached by the read, which stops 3 residues before it; the germline J gene fills it in. The genes are TRBV2 and TRBJ2-7; TRBD1 matches at 10 bases. The CDR3 is 14 amino acids. With 7 bases clipped from V and 3 bases from J, the junction kept 6 bases outside the gene matches. Germline V lookup: CDR1 SNHLY, CDR2 FYNNEI. CDR3 protein: CASIPRTGGYEQYF. The CDR3 DNA, read in part, is TGTGCCAGCATCCCGCGGACAGGGGGCTACGAG. Variable domain in full (rest from reference TRBV2 and TRBJ2-7): EPEVTQTPSHQVTQMGQEVILRCVPISNHLYFYWYRQILGQKVEFLVSFYNNEISEKSEIFDDQFSVERPDGSNFTLKIRSTKLEDSAMYFCASIPRTGGYEQYFGPGTRLTVT.

This clone was counted at least ten times. The read terminates 3 residues ahead of where the CDR3 ends, so the germline J gene completes it. This chain joins TRBV20-1 and TRBJ2-7, with 10 bases identical to TRBD2. The V gene's germline CDR1 is DFQATT and CDR2 SNEGSKA (reference sequence). V lost 5 bases to trimming and J lost 2 bases; unmatched junction nucleotides: 9. There are 15 residues in the CDR3. The CDR3 sequence is CSARPRLAGAYEQYF. The part of the CDR3 DNA that was read is TGCAGTGCTCGCCCCAGGCTAGCGGGGGCCTACGAG.

This clone was detected many times. Read data end 3 residues before the CDR3 end; the end is taken from the germline J gene. The chain has TRBV20-1 and TRBJ2-3; tentative D call: TRBD2 (6 bases). V was trimmed by 7 bases and J by 0 bases, leaving 17 bases between them. Germline CDR1 is DFQATT and CDR2 is SNEGSKA (reference sequence). CDR3 size: 15 residues. Partial CDR3 DNA: TGCAGTGTCCGGGGAGGAGCTAGAAGCACAGATACG. This encodes CSVRGGARSTDT. The CDR3 in full is CSVRGGARSTDTQYF.

This clone was seen many times. The read terminates 3 residues before the CDR3 end, so the remaining end is supplied by the germline J gene. V gene TRBV7-9 combines with J gene TRBJ2-2; D is possibly TRBD1 or TRBD2 (5 bases each). The V gene's germline CDR1 is SEHNR and CDR2 FQNEAQ (reference sequence). CDR3 length: 15 amino acids. CDR3 residues: CASSPQGGETEKLFF. Incomplete CDR3 DNA: TGTGCCAGCAGCCCCCAGGGTGGGGAGACTGAAAAG.

Comments on this clone: The read ends 3 residues shy of where the CDR3 ends; the end is completed using the germline J gene. The rearrangement links TRBV7-9 to TRBJ2-7; TRBD2 might be the D (5 bases). This CDR3 spans 13 amino acids. CDR1 SEHNR and CDR2 FQNEAQ come from the germline V gene (reference sequence). V shed 5 bases and J shed 4 bases, with 12 bases lying between them. CDR3 DNA, as far as it was read: TGTGCCAGCAGCCAGGACTTGGAGTACGAG. Protein sequence: CASSQDLEYE. The entire CDR3 protein reads CASSQDLEYEQYF.

As concerns this clone: Read coverage stops 3 residues before the CDR3 terminus; the germline J gene supplies the remainder. The chain has TRBV13 and TRBJ2-3, with TRBD1 matching 8 bases. There are 13 residues in the CDR3. Germline V CDR1 and CDR2: PRHDT, FYEKMQ (reference sequence). CDR3 residues: CASSSTGVETQYF. CDR3 DNA, as far as it was read: TGTGCCAGCAGCTCGACAGGGGTAGAGACG.

A note on this clone: Read sequence stops 3 residues before the CDR3 end, and the germline J gene provides the missing end. V gene TRBV2 combines with J gene TRBJ2-1; TRBD2 aligns across 14 bases. V was clipped by 6 bases and J by 1 base; unmatched bases: 8. CDR3 length: 18 amino acids. CDR1 is SNHLY, CDR2 FYNNEI, per germline. CDR3 protein: CASRGSGTSGRSYNEQFF. The DNA read from the CDR3 is TGTGCCAGCAGGGGGTCCGGGACTAGCGGGAGATCCTACAATGAG. The whole variable domain, remainder taken from reference TRBV2 and TRBJ2-1, is EPEVTQTPSHQVTQMGQEVILRCVPISNHLYFYWYRQILGQKVEFLVSFYNNEISEKSEIFDDQFSVERPDGSNFTLKIRSTKLEDSAMYFCASRGSGTSGRSYNEQFFGPGTRLTVL.

This clone occurred many times. The CDR3 is cut off 3 residues early in the read; its end comes from the germline J gene. The gene calls are TRBV5-1 and TRBJ2-5; 7 bases agree with TRBD2. The CDR3 contains 14 residues. The J segment lost 5 bases and the V segment lost 4 bases, leaving 8 bases of the junction unmatched. The germline V gene has CDR1 SGHRS and CDR2 YFSETQ. Here the CDR3 reads CASSLTSMGETQYF. CDR3 DNA, as far as it was read: TGCGCCAGCAGCCTGACTAGCATGGGGGAGACC.

About this clone itself: The CDR3 is cut off 3 residues early in the read; its end comes from the germline J gene. This chain connects TRBV7-9 to TRBJ2-2, with D perhaps matching TRBD1 (5 bases). This CDR3 region has 15 residues. Germline lookup yields CDR1 SEHNR and CDR2 FQNEAQ (reference sequence). Here the CDR3 reads CASSLESGYAEKLFF. The covered CDR3 bases are TGTGCCAGCAGCTTAGAATCAGGGTATGCGGAAAAG.

Worth noting for this clone: The read finishes 3 residues shy of the CDR3 end, and the germline J gene is used to complete it. V gene TRBV11-2 combines with J gene TRBJ2-1; 9 positions agree with TRBD1. Trimming removed 5 bases from V and 9 bases from J; junction bases left unmatched: 8. The CDR3 is made up of 14 amino acids. Germline V gives CDR1 SGHAT, CDR2 FQNNGV. The CDR3 protein is CASSPNRGLGEQFF. CDR3 DNA (partial): TGTGCCAGCAGCCCAAACAGGGGGCTAGGTGAG.

This clone appeared many times. The observed sequence ends 3 residues before the CDR3 terminus, with the missing tail filled in from the germline J gene. The chain is built from TRBV30 and TRBJ1-4, with D perhaps matching TRBD1 (5 bases). CDR3 length: 14 residues. V was pared by 1 base and J by 1 base, with 7 bases between. The germline gives CDR1 GTSNPN, CDR2 SVGIG (reference sequence). CDR3 loop: CAWSGRETNEKLFF. The covered CDR3 bases are TGTGCCTGGAGTGGCAGGGAAACTAATGAAAAA.